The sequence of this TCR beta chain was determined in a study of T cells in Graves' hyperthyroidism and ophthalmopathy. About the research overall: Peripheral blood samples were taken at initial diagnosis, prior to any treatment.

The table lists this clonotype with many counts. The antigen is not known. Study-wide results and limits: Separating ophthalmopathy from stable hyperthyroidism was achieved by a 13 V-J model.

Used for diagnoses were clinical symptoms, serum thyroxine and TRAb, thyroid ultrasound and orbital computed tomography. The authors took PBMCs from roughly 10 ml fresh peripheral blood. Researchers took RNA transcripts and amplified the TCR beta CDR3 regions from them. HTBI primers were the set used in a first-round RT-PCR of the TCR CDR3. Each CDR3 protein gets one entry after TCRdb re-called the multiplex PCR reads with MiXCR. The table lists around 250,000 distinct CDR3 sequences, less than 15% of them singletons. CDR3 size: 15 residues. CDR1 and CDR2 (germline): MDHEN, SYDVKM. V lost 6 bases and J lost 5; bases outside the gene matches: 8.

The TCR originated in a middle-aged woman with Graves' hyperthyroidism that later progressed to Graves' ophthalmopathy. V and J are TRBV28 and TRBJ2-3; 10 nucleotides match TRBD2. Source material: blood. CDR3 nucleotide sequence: TGTGCCAGCAGGGTGTCTAGCGGGAGTGTAGATACGCAGTATTTT. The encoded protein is CASRVSSGSVDTQYF.